The entry below gives a single TCR beta chain sequence along with its context. Its matching antigen is unknown. Presence of unique molecular identifiers characterized the TCR beta cDNA libraries. TCRdb recomputed calls from the PCR reads with MiXCR, one row per CDR3 protein. The sample holds about 820,000 distinct CDR3 sequences; about 50% are singletons and the top ten take about 4.8%. The record originates from a study of post-analysis software for immune sequencing data. Background on the study: The disease courses spanned relapsing-remitting, secondary progressive and progressive-relapsing forms of multiple sclerosis.

Findings and caveats of the study: Diversity measured as normalized Chao1 was significantly lower in multiple sclerosis patients than in controls.

Sequencing was done on a sample of blood. The TCR comes from a girl aged 10 to 17 with multiple sclerosis.

This chain's CDR3 is CASSLQGATEAFF. The DNA of the CDR3 is TGTGCCAGCAGCTTACAGGGGGCCACTGAAGCTTTCTTT. The chain combines TRBV7-8 with TRBJ1-1, with TRBD1 matching 8 bases. With V trimmed by 2 bases and J by 4 bases, 0 bases remained unmatched. This CDR3 contains 13 residues. Germline CDR1 reads SGHVS; CDR2 reads FQNEAQ.